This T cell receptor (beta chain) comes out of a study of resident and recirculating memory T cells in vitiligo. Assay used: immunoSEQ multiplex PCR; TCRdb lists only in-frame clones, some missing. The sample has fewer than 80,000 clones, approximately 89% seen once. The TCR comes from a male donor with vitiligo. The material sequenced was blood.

The CDR3 protein is CASSHRLSPGDSPLHF. CDR3 bases: TGTGCCAGCAGCCATAGACTCTCCCCCGGGGATTCACCCCTCCACTTT. The rearrangement joins TRBV21-1 to TRBJ1-6. TRBV21-1 represents a pseudogene. CDR3 length: 16 residues.